A selection of T cell receptor beta chains follows, all from one sample in a study of a mutant IDH1 vaccine in newly diagnosed glioma. The assay was immunoSEQ multiplex PCR, and TCRdb's table has in-frame clones only and misses some. The data contain around 56,000 clones, 80% to 90% of them seen just once; the ten biggest clones take up 7.5% to 10%. No cognate antigen is known for these TCRs. The starting material was PBMCs, obtained from a glioma patient whose treatment included an IDH1 peptide vaccine. All receptors come from a woman in her thirties or forties with glioma. Some clones in this sample may be carry-over from other donors' samples. Both conserved end residues are part of each CDR3. The D gene is left open where the match is weak. Clone size is not always given. Where it is, it says once, few, many or a class for expanded clones.

TRBD1	.	TRBJ1-2	TRBV5-1	TGCGCCAGCAGCTACTACAGGGGGGAGACGGGCTACACCTTC	CASSYYRGETGYTF
TRBD2	.	TRBJ2-4	TRBV5-4	TGTGCCAGCAGCTTCAGCGGGGGGCTGGCCAAAAACATTCAGTACTTC	CASSFSGGLAKNIQYF
.	.	TRBJ2-7	TRBV19	TGTGCCAGCAGAGCACAACCCAGCTCCTACGAGCAGTACTTC	CASRAQPSSYEQYF
TRBD1	.	TRBJ1-2	TRBV2	TGTGCCAGCAGCGCCGGGACAGGGTATGGCTACACCTTC	CASSAGTGYGYTF
.	.	TRBJ1-5	TRBV19	TGTGCCAGTAGCCTAATTAGGGGGGGGCATCAGCCCCAGCATTTT	CASSLIRGGHQPQHF
.	.	TRBJ1-2	TRBV5-4	TGTGCCAGCAGCTTAAAAAAGACAGAAAAGGGTAATGGCTACACCTTC	CASSLKKTEKGNGYTF
.	.	TRBJ1-5	TRBV6-1	TGTGCCAGCAGTGAGGTCCCGGTCCATCAGCCCCAGCATTTT	CASSEVPVHQPQHF
TRBD1	.	TRBJ1-4	TRBV18	TGTGCCAGCTCGGGACAGGGTAATGAAAAACTGTTTTTT	CASSGQGNEKLFF
.	.	TRBJ2-7	TRBV5-6	TGTGCCAGCAGCGCAGGGGCTAACGAGCAGTACTTC	CASSAGANEQYF
.	.	TRBJ1-1	TRBV10-1	TGCGCCAGCAGTGATGTGGGGAGTGAAGCTTTCTTT	CASSDVGSEAFF
.	.	TRBJ2-3	TRBV6-5	TGTGCCAGCAGTTACGTAGCCCTGGATACGCAGTATTTT	CASSYVALDTQYF
.	.	TRBJ1-1	TRBV19	TGTGCCGGAAAGCAGACCGGGGGGGCTGAAGCTTTCTTT	CAGKQTGGAEAFF
.	.	TRBJ1-2	TRBV5-4	TGTGCCAGCAGCTTGGGTATGGTTGAACCGAGGGGCTACACCTTC	CASSLGMVEPRGYTF
.	few	TRBJ1-1	TRBV9	TGTGCCAGCAGCGTAGATCTTCCCGGGCCGAACACTGAAGCTTTCTTT	CASSVDLPGPNTEAFF
TRBD1	.	TRBJ2-1	TRBV7-2	TGTGCCAGCAGCTTAGAGGGTACAGGGGACCATGAGCAGTTCTTC	CASSLEGTGDHEQFF
.	.	TRBJ1-1	TRBV5-4	TGTGCCAGCAGCCAGAGGGGAATGAACACTGAAGCTTTCTTT	CASSQRGMNTEAFF
.	.	TRBJ2-7	TRBV6-1	TGTGCCAGCAGTGACCCTAACAGGGCCTACGCCTACGAGCAGTACTTC	CASSDPNRAYAYEQYF
TRBD1	.	TRBJ2-2	TRBV23-1	TGCGCCAGCAGTCTCCCGACAGGGTGCGGGACCGGGGAGCTGTTTTTT	CASSLPTGCGTGELFF
.	few	TRBJ1-1	TRBV7-8	TGTGCCAGCAGGGAAGGGGAGGGAGCTTTCTTT	CASREGEGAFF
.	.	TRBJ1-4	TRBV7-9	TGTGCCAGCAGCTCAGGGATGACTAATGAAAAACTGTTTTTT	CASSSGMTNEKLFF
.	.	TRBJ1-1	TRBV7-8	TGTGCCAGCAGCCGGGGACATCAGAAAACTGAAGCTTTCTTT	CASSRGHQKTEAFF
.	few	TRBJ1-4	TRBV18	TGTGCCAGCTCACCATTGACAGCTGAAAAACTGTTTTTT	CASSPLTAEKLFF
.	.	TRBJ2-7	TRBV7-8	TGTGCCAGCAGCTTAAAGAGGACAGCCCAACTTCGGGACGAGCAGTACTTC	CASSLKRTAQLRDEQYF
TRBD1	.	TRBJ1-2	TRBV6-5	TGTGCCAGCAGTTACGCCGGACAGGGGCGGCAGGGCTACACCTTC	CASSYAGQGRQGYTF
.	.	TRBJ2-7	TRBV4-1	TGCGCCAGCAGCCGAGGGAGGTTGGCCTACGAGCAGTACTTC	CASSRGRLAYEQYF
TRBD2	.	TRBJ2-1	TRBV30	TGTGCCTGTGATCGGGGAGCGGGGGGTAATGAGCAGTTCTTC	CACDRGAGGNEQFF
.	few	TRBJ2-2	TRBV2	TGTGCCAGCAGGACGGTTATCGCCGGGGAGCTGTTTTTT	CASRTVIAGELFF
.	.	TRBJ2-7	TRBV19	TGTGCCAGTAGTATTGTTGCAGATACCTACGAGCAGTACTTC	CASSIVADTYEQYF
.	.	TRBJ1-2	TRBV14	TGTGCCAGCAGCCCCGGACGGAACTATGGCTACACCTTC	CASSPGRNYGYTF
TRBD1	.	TRBJ1-2	TRBV2	TGTGCCAGCAGTGAAGCCAGGACAGGGGGGAGCGGCTACACCTTC	CASSEARTGGSGYTF
.	.	TRBJ2-1	TRBV7-2	TGTGCCAGCAGCTTGTCCCGGGAGCCGTTCTTC	CASSLSREPFF
.	.	TRBJ2-2	TRBV27	TGTGCCAGCAGTTTGGGGTGGGGTACCGGGGAGCTGTTTTTT	CASSLGWGTGELFF
.	.	TRBJ2-7	TRBV18	TGTGCCAGCTCACCAGGGGAGACAGGCCCCTACGAGCAGTACTTC	CASSPGETGPYEQYF
.	medium-sized	TRBJ1-2	TRBV11-2	TGTGCCAGCAGCTTAGGCAGGGCCTCTGGCTACACCTTC	CASSLGRASGYTF
TRBD2	.	TRBJ2-1	TRBV9	TGTGCCAGCAGCGTAACCGGCGGGGGTTCCTACAATGAGCAGTTCTTC	CASSVTGGGSYNEQFF
.	.	TRBJ1-5	TRBV5-6	TGTGCCAGCAGCTTGTGGGGGGCCACAATCTATAGCAATCAGCCCCAGCATTTT	CASSLWGATIYSNQPQHF
.	.	TRBJ1-2	TRBV4-3	TGCGCCAGCAGCCAAGATTTGACAACAAACTATGGCTACACCTTC	CASSQDLTTNYGYTF
.	.	TRBJ1-3	TRBV5-1	TGCGCCAGCAGCCGGGACACAGACTCTGGAAACACCATATATTTT	CASSRDTDSGNTIYF
TRBD1	.	TRBJ2-2	TRBV19	TGTGCCAGTAGTATGGGGCAGGGGGCAAACGGGGAGCTGTTTTTT	CASSMGQGANGELFF
.	.	TRBJ1-3	TRBV7-6	TGTGCCAGCAGTCGGAATCCTGGAAACACCATATATTTT	CASSRNPGNTIYF
.	.	TRBJ1-2	TRBV7-2	TGTGCCAGCAGCTTATCTTACAGGGCGCAAGGCTATGGCTACACCTTC	CASSLSYRAQGYGYTF
.	.	TRBJ1-2	TRBV9	TGTGCCAGCAGCTTAGAAACCGTGGGAGAAGGCGGCTACACCTTC	CASSLETVGEGGYTF
.	.	TRBJ1-3	TRBV7-9	TGTGCCAGCGGATCCAGCTCTGGAAACACCATATATTTT	CASGSSSGNTIYF
TRBD2	.	TRBJ2-3	TRBV5-4	TGTGCCAGCAGCCCTACTAGCGGGGAAGCAGATACGCAGTATTTT	CASSPTSGEADTQYF
TRBD1	.	TRBJ1-2	TRBV25-1	TGTGCCAGCAGTGACCCCGGGACAGCTAGTAAAGGCTACACCTTC	CASSDPGTASKGYTF
.	few	TRBJ1-6	TRBV30	TGTGCCTGGAGTTCCGCAGGGCCCTATAATTCACCCCTCCACTTT	CAWSSAGPYNSPLHF
TRBD1	.	TRBJ1-2	TRBV5-1	TGCGCCAGCAGCTTGGATGGGACAGAAGGCTACACCTTC	CASSLDGTEGYTF
TRBD2	.	TRBJ2-1	TRBV14	TGTGCCAGCAGCCCTCAATTAGCGGGGAGGTCCTACAATGAGCAGTTCTTC	CASSPQLAGRSYNEQFF
.	.	TRBJ1-2	TRBV9	TGTGCCAGCAGCGTAAGCTACCCACGCAGTTCTAACTATGGCTACACCTTC	CASSVSYPRSSNYGYTF
TRBD2	.	TRBJ2-3	TRBV4-2	TGTGCCAGCAGCCAAGATTGGGGGGGGGCGACTAGCGGGGGGTCCGGGGATACGCAGTATTTT	CASSQDWGGATSGGSGDTQYF
.	.	TRBJ2-1	TRBV29-1	TGCAGCGTTTTGCCCAGGGGAAATGAGCAGTTCTTC	CSVLPRGNEQFF
TRBD1	.	TRBJ2-7	TRBV27	TGTGCCAGCAGTTCAACAGGGGGCGCTTACGAGCAGTACTTC	CASSSTGGAYEQYF